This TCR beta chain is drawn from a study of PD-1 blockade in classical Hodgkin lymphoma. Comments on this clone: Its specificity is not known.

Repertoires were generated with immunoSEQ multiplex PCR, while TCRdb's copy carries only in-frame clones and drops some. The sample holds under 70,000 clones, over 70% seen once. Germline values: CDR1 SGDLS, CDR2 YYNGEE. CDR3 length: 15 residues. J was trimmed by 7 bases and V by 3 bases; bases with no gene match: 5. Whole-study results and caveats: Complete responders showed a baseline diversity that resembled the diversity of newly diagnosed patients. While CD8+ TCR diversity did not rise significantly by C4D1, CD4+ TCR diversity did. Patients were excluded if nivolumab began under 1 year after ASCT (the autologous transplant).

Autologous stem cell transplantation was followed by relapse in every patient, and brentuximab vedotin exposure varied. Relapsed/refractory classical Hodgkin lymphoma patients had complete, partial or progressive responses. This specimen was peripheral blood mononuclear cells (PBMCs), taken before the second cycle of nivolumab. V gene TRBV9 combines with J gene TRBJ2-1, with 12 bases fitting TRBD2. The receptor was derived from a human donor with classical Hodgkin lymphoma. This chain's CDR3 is CASSASSGRVNEQFF. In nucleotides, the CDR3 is TGTGCCAGCAGCGCATCTAGCGGGAGGGTTAATGAGCAGTTCTTC.